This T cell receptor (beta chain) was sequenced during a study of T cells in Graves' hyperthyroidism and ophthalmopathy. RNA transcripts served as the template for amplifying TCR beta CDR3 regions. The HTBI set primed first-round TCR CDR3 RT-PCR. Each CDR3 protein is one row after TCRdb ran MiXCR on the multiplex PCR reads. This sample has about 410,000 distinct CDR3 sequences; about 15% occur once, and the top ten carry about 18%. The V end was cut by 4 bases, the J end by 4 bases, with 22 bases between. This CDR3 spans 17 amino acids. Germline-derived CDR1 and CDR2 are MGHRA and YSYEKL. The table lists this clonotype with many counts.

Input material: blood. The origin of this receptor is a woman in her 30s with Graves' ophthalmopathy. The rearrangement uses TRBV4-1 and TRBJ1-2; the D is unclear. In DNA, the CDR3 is TGCGCCAGCAGCCCACCCCGTCCGGGTGTAAACCGCTATGGCTACACCTTC. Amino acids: CASSPPRPGVNRYGYTF.